These 5 T cell receptor beta chains originate from one sample sequenced in a study of tumor-infiltrating lymphocytes in oesophageal squamous cell carcinoma. TCRdb re-called the PCR reads through MiXCR, storing one row per CDR3 protein. The sample contains some 13,000 distinct CDR3 sequences, roughly three fifths of which appear only once. Sequencing input: esophageal tumor tissue. The source of these receptors is a female donor with esophageal squamous cell carcinoma.

A few counts support this clonotype. The chain carries TRBV12-2 and TRBJ2-1. The better agreement between TRBJ2-7 and the DNA end casts doubt on the J call. TRBV12-2 is flagged as a pseudogene. This CDR3 is built from 15 residues. The CDR3 sequence: CASRLEVSPDNEQYF. In DNA, the CDR3 is TGTGCAAGTCGCTTAGAGGTTAGCCCAGACAATGAGCAGTACTTC.

On this clonotype itself: The CDR3 does not end in the conserved phenylalanine or tryptophan, so this is likely a read error. The limits of the CDR3 on the DNA are not certain, so only TCRdb's listed CDR3 is given. The J gene is TRBJ2-6, the V gene TRBV7-8; the table names TRBD1, a call not compared with the DNA. CDR1 and CDR2 (germline): SGHVS, FQNEAQ. Ends included, the CDR3 has 15 residues. The CDR3 reads CASSLSRTYEQYFGA.

This CDR3 is CASSRLAGAYEQYF. DNA of the CDR3: TGTGCCAGCAGCCGACTAGCGGGGGCCTACGAGCAGTACTTC. The V gene is TRBV7-2, the J gene TRBJ2-1; 12 positions match TRBD2. Matching the DNA end better, TRBJ2-7 makes the J call doubtful. The CDR3 has 14 amino acids. CDR1 and CDR2 from the germline V gene are SGHTA and FQGNSA.

The rearrangement joins TRBV6-6 to TRBJ2-1, with 7 bases aligning to TRBD2. Germline V lookup: CDR1 MNHNY, CDR2 SVGAGI (reference sequence). The junction had 9 bases not matched to a gene; V was cut back by 4 bases and J by 6 bases. The CDR3 has 15 amino acids. CDR3: CASSSTRREGNEQFF. For the CDR3, the DNA is TGTGCCAGCAGTTCGACTAGGAGGGAGGGCAATGAGCAGTTCTTC.

This clonotype was observed once. Given the absence of the conserved phenylalanine or tryptophan at the CDR3 end, a read error is likely. It is unclear where the CDR3 begins or ends on the DNA, so no DNA is shown, and the CDR3 is as TCRdb lists it. The chain couples TRBV7-8 to TRBJ2-3; the D call TRBD2 from the table was never checked on the DNA. CDR1 is SGHVS, CDR2 FQNEAQ, per germline. The CDR3 is 13 amino acids long, termini counted. The CDR3: CASSFTETQYFGP.